These 5 T cell receptor beta chains came from one sample sequenced in a study of tumor and adjacent non-tumor tissue in lung cancer. TCRbeta libraries were built with three rounds of nested PCR, modified from ARM-PCR. TCRdb independently ran MiXCR on the multiplex PCR reads; one entry per CDR3 protein. The top ten hold around 12% of the sample, which has roughly 81,000 distinct CDR3 sequences, around 70% seen once. The template was RNA from unsorted bulk tissue. The specimen sequenced was lung tumor tissue. The receptors originated from a woman aged 70 to 79 with non-small cell lung cancer.

This clonotype showed up many times. The V gene is TRBV28, the J gene TRBJ2-7; the D gene could be TRBD1 or TRBD2 (5 bases each). CDR1 MDHEN and CDR2 SYDVKM come from the germline V gene. The CDR3 spans 12 residues. The V end lost 4 bases, the J end lost 3 bases, and 7 bases lay between the germline ends. CDR3 nucleotide sequence: TGTGCCAGCAGTTGGGGGTTCTACGAGCAGTACTTC. Protein: CASSWGFYEQYF.

As concerns this clonotype: One end of the junction varies from germline; a read error may be responsible. The chain joins TRBV20-1 to TRBJ2-3, with D maybe TRBD2 (6 bases). This CDR3 spans 16 amino acids. CDR1 is DFQATT, CDR2 SNEGSKA, per germline (reference sequence). CDR3 in amino acids: CSVLAREGGGTDTQYF. The CDR3 DNA reads TGCAGTGTTCTAGCGAGAGAGGGAGGCGGCACAGATACCCAGTATTTT.

The rearrangement links TRBV6-2 or TRBV6-3 to TRBJ2-3; TRBD1 might be the D (5 bases). CDR1 is MNHEY, CDR2 SVGEGT, per germline. Deletions cut 6 bases from V and 6 bases from J, with 13 bases between. The CDR3 totals 13 residues. DNA of the CDR3: TGTGCCAGCAGCACGGACAACTCGGATACGCAGTATTTT. This encodes CASSTDNSDTQYF.

Notes on this clonotype: A read error may explain this, as a much larger clone is one base away. V and J are TRBV5-1 and TRBJ1-5; D gene unclear. The CDR3 is 15 residues long. The V end was cut by 0 bases, the J end by 0 bases, with 7 bases between. Germline V gene sequence: CDR1 SGHRS, CDR2 YFSETQ. CDR3 sequence reads: CASSLVGYSNQPQHF. DNA of the CDR3: TGCGCCAGCAGCTTGGTTGGCTATAGCAATCAGCCCCAGCATTTT.

Turning to this clonotype: A read error may produce the germline difference seen at one junction end. This chain joins TRBV12-3 or TRBV12-4 and TRBJ2-7; D uncertain. This CDR3 contains 13 residues. Here the CDR3 DNA reads TGTGCCAGCAGCGTCAGTCCCTCCTACGAGCACTATTTC. Residues: CASSVSPSYEHYF.